This is a list of T cell receptor beta chains from one sample in a study of molecular identifiers for immune sequencing clone quantification. In TCRdb, the PCR reads were re-called with MiXCR into one record per CDR3 protein. The table has just over 95,000 distinct CDR3 sequences, more than 20% seen once. What was sequenced was naive CD8+ T cells from blood, with Jurkat cell RNA spiked in. All receptors come from a human donor in good health. Some libraries in this study had Jurkat cell RNA spiked in. The CDR3 runs from the conserved cysteine through the conserved F or W. A D gene is named only where the DNA matches it firmly. A clone size is listed for some rows: how often the clone was seen (once, few, many), or a class if it is expanded.

abundance	v_gene	j_gene	d_gene	CDR3nt	CDR3aa
many	TRBV4-1	TRBJ2-3	.	TGCGCCAGCAGCCCCATTTCAGGAAACACAGATACGCAGTATTTT	CASSPISGNTDTQYF
many	TRBV4-1	TRBJ2-2	.	TGCGCCAGCAGCCAAGTTCTGGGATCGACCGGGGAGCTGTTTTTT	CASSQVLGSTGELFF
many	TRBV14	TRBJ2-7	.	TGTGCCAGCAGCCAAGTCTCCGGGGGCTACGAGCAGTACTTC	CASSQVSGGYEQYF
many	TRBV4-3	TRBJ2-7	TRBD2	TGCGCCAGCAGCCAAGGACTAGCGGGAGGCCCCTACGAGCAGTACTTC	CASSQGLAGGPYEQYF
.	TRBV13	TRBJ2-7	.	TGTGCCAGCCGCGGGAAGGCCGCCAAAAGCTCCTACGCGCAGTACTTC	CASRGKAAKSSYAQYF
.	TRBV7-6	TRBJ2-7	TRBD1	TGTGCCAGCACCCCGAGGACAGGGCTATACGAGCAGTACTTC	CASTPRTGLYEQYF
many	TRBV7-9	TRBJ1-2	.	TGTGCCAGCAGCTTTACAGGGAACTATGGCTACACCTTC	CASSFTGNYGYTF
few	TRBV5-6	TRBJ1-6	.	TGTGCCAGCAGCTTAGGAGTGGGGAGCTCCTGTAATTCACCCCTCCACTTT	CASSLGVGSSCNSPLHF
many	TRBV30	TRBJ1-1	.	TGTGCCTGGAGTGTACCCTACTTAACTGAAGCTTTCTTT	CAWSVPYLTEAFF
many	TRBV4-1	TRBJ1-1	.	TGCGCCAGCAGCCACTCAATAGGTTGGCCGGACACTGAAGCTTTCTTT	CASSHSIGWPDTEAFF
many	TRBV5-1	TRBJ2-5	TRBD2	TGCGCCAGCAGCTTGGTAGCGGGAGTCCAAGAGACCCAGTACTTC	CASSLVAGVQETQYF
many	TRBV7-9	TRBJ1-6	TRBD1	TGTGCCAGCAGCTCGCCGACAGGGGGGCATTCACCCCTCCACTTT	CASSSPTGGHSPLHF
many	TRBV20-1	TRBJ2-2	TRBD2	TGCGGCGGGGGTGCGAACACCGGGGAGCTGTTTTTT	CGGGANTGELFF
.	TRBV19	TRBJ2-5	.	TGTGCCAGTAGTATTATGGCGGGAGGACAGGAGCCCCCGTACTTC	CASSIMAGGQEPPYF
many	TRBV19	TRBJ2-3	TRBD2	TGTGCCAGTAGTTGGGGCGGGGGATCGAGAGATACGCAGTATTTT	CASSWGGGSRDTQYF
many	TRBV5-1	TRBJ2-7	.	TGCGCCAGCAGCAAAGACAGCGTCACCTACGAGCAGTACTTC	CASSKDSVTYEQYF
many	TRBV18	TRBJ2-7	.	TGTGCCAGCAGTACCACAGGGAGCTACGAGCAGTACTTC	CASSTTGSYEQYF
many	TRBV5-1	TRBJ2-7	TRBD2	TGCGCCAGCAGCGCGTACCGGACTAGCGAGATACAGTACTTC	CASSAYRTSEIQYF
many	TRBV30	TRBJ2-7	.	TGTGCCTGGAGTCTCCTCTACGAGCAGTACTTC	CAWSLLYEQYF
.	TRBV12-3/TRBV12-4	TRBJ1-5	.	TGTGCCAGCACCGCGGGGGACGGAGTTAGCAATCAGCCCCAGCATTTT	CASTAGDGVSNQPQHF
.	TRBV10-3	TRBJ2-7	TRBD2	TGTGCCATCAGTGAGGGACTAGCGGGATTCGAGCAGTACTTC	CAISEGLAGFEQYF
.	TRBV5-3	TRBJ2-1	.	TGTGCCAGCAGCTTTATTCTCTCCTACAATGAGCAGTTCTTC	CASSFILSYNEQFF
.	TRBV27	TRBJ2-2	TRBD1	TGTGCCAGCAGTTTCACCGGGACAGTAAACACCGGGGAGCTGTTTTTT	CASSFTGTVNTGELFF
.	TRBV29-1	TRBJ2-1	.	TGCAGCGTTGTCCATCGGGGACACTCCTACAATGAGCAGTTCTTC	CSVVHRGHSYNEQFF
many	TRBV19	TRBJ2-7	TRBD2	TGTGCCAGTAGCCCTGCGGGGGCCTACGAGCAGTACTTC	CASSPAGAYEQYF
many	TRBV4-3	TRBJ2-1	TRBD1	TGCGCCAGCAGCCAAGACAGGGGGTCCTACAATGAGCAGTTCTTC	CASSQDRGSYNEQFF
many	TRBV30	TRBJ2-3	.	TGTGCCTGGAGCGAACTAGACCTTAGCACAGATACGCAGTATTTT	CAWSELDLSTDTQYF
.	TRBV7-8	TRBJ2-7	.	TGTGCCAGCAGCTTAGCCCCCACCCTCTCCTACGAGCAGTACTTC	CASSLAPTLSYEQYF
many	TRBV11-2	TRBJ2-3	TRBD1	TGTGCCAGCTCGACAGGGTCTTATCAAGTGGATACGCAGTATTTT	CASSTGSYQVDTQYF
many	TRBV20-1	TRBJ1-4	TRBD1	TGCAGTGCTAGGGCACGACAGGGCGGAGATGAAAGACTGTTTTTT	CSARARQGGDERLFF
.	TRBV19	TRBJ1-2	.	TGTGCCAGTAGTCGCCTGGGTACCGTCTATGGCTACACCTTC	CASSRLGTVYGYTF
.	TRBV6-2/TRBV6-3	TRBJ2-7	.	TGTGCCAGCATGGGGGGAGACTATTTCTACGAGCAGTACTTC	CASMGGDYFYEQYF
many	TRBV5-8	TRBJ2-3	TRBD2	TGTGCCAGCAGCTTGGTGAGGTCCGGACTAGCGGGGACCTCTAGCACAGATACGCAGTATTTT	CASSLVRSGLAGTSSTDTQYF
few	TRBV9	TRBJ2-2	.	TGTGCCAGCAGCGTAGGGACAGAAACGAACACCGGGGAGCTGTTTTTT	CASSVGTETNTGELFF
.	TRBV29-1	TRBJ2-7	TRBD2	TGCAGCGTTCGGGGAGGGTGCAGATACGAGCAGTACTTC	CSVRGGCRYEQYF
few	TRBV20-1	TRBJ1-2	.	TGCAGTGCTAGTCCGCAGGCCAACTATGGCTACACCTTC	CSASPQANYGYTF
.	TRBV12-3/TRBV12-4	TRBJ2-1	.	TGTGCCCGCAGCCCCACTCCTAGATTCGCTGAGCCGTTCTTC	CARSPTPRFAEPFF
once	TRBV27	TRBJ2-1	TRBD2	TGTGCCAGCAGTCAGCTTTTTACTAGCGCGACCTACAATGAGCAGTTCTTC	CASSQLFTSATYNEQFF
many	TRBV14	TRBJ2-7	.	TGTGCCAGCAGCCAATGGGACGGTCCCTACGAGCAGTACTTC	CASSQWDGPYEQYF
many	TRBV19	TRBJ2-3	TRBD2	TGTGCCAGTAGTAGGGGTCGCGAGCGGGAGATCTCAGATACGCAGTATTTT	CASSRGREREISDTQYF
.	TRBV6-5	TRBJ2-4	.	TGTGCCAGCAGCGAACAGCTAGCCAAAAACATTCAATACTTC	CASSEQLAKNIQYF
.	TRBV19	TRBJ2-7	.	TGTGCCAGTAGTCCCAACCACCGAGGAGTCTACGAGCAGTACTTC	CASSPNHRGVYEQYF